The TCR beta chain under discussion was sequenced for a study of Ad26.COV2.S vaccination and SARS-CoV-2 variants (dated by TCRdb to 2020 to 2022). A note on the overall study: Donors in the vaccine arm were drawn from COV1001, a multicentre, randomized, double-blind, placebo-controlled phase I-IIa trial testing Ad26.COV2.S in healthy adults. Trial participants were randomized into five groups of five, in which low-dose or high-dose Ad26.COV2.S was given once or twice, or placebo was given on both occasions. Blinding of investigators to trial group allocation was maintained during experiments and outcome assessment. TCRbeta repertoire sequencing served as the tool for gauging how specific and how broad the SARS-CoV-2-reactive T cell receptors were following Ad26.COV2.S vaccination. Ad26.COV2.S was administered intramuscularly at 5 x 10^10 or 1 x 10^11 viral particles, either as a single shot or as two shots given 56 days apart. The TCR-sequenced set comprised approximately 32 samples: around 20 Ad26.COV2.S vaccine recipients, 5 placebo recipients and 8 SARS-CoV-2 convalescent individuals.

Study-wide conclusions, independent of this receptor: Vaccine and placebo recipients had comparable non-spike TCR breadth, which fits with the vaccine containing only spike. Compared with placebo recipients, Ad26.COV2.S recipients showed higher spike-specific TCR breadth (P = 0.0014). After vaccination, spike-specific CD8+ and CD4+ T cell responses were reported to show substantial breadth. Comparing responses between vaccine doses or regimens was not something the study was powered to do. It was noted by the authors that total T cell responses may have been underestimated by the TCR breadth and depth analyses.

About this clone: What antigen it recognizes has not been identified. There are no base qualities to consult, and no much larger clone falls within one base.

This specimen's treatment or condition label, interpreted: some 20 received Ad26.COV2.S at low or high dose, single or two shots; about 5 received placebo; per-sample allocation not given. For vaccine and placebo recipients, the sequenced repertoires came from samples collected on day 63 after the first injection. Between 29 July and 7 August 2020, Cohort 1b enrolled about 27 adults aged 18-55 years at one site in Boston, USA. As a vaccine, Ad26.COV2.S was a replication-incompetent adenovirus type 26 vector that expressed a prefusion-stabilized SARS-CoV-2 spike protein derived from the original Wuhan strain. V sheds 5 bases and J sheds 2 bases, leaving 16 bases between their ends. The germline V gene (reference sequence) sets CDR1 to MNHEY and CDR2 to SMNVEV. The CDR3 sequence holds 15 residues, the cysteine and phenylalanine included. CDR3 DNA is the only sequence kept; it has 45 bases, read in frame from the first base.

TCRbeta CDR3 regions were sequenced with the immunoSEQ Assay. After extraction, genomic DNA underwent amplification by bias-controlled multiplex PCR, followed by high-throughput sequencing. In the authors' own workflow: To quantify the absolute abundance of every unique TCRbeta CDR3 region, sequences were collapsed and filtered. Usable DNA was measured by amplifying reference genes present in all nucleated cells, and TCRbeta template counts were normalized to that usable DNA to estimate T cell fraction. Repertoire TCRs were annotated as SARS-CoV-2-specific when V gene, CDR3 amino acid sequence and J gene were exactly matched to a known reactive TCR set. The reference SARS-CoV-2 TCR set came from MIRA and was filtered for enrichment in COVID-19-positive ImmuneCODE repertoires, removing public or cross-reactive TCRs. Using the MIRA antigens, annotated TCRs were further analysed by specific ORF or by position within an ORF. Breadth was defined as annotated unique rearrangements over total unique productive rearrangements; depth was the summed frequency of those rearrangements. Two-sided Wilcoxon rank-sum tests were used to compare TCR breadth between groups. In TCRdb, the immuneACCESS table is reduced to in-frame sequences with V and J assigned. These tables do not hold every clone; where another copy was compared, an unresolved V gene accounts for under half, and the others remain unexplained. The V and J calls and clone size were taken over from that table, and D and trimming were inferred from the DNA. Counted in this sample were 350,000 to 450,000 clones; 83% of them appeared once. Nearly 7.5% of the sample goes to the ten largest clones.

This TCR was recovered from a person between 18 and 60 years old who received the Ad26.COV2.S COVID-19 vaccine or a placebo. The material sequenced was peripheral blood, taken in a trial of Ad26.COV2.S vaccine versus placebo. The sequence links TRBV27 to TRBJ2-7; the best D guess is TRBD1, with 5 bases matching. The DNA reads TGTGCCAGCAGTGACATGTTGAAAGGGGCCTACGAGCAGTACTTC. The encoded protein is CASSDMLKGAYEQYF.